The rows below give T cell receptor beta chains drawn from one sample of a study of T cells in localized non-small cell lung cancer. Repertoires were generated with immunoSEQ multiplex PCR, while TCRdb's copy carries only in-frame clones and drops some. The sample has 1,500 to 2,000 clones; roughly 21% are singletons. Material: normal lung tissue next to the tumor, obtained before any cancer treatment. The receptors stem from a man aged 40 to 70 with stage I lung adenocarcinoma. CDR3s include the opening cysteine and the closing phenylalanine or tryptophan. The D gene is left open where the match is weak. Only part of the rows carry a size: once, few, many, or a class if the clone is expanded.

TRBD2,large,TRBV19,TRBJ2-1,15,TGTGCCAGTAGAGTGACTAGCGGGAGCTACAATGAGCAGTTCTTC,CASRVTSGSYNEQFF
.,medium-sized,TRBV6-8,TRBJ2-5,13,TGTGCCAGCAGGATGCAGGGGCAAGAGACCCAGTACTTC,CASRMQGQETQYF
TRBD2,.,TRBV19,TRBJ2-3,17,TGTGCCAGTAGTTTAGCGGGAGGGCCCGTCAATCAAGATACGCAGTATTTT,CASSLAGGPVNQDTQYF
.,medium-sized,TRBV11-3,TRBJ2-2,14,TGTGCCAGCAGACTGGGGGCGGGCACCGGGGAGCTGTTTTTT,CASRLGAGTGELFF
.,large,TRBV14,TRBJ1-1,12,TGTGCCAGCAGCCCCTGGGGAACTGAAGCTTTCTTT,CASSPWGTEAFF
TRBD2,once,TRBV25-1,TRBJ2-5,18,TGTGCCAGCAGTGTGGCCGGGACTAGCGGGGGGGCCCAACAGACCCAGTACTTC,CASSVAGTSGGAQQTQYF
TRBD2,.,TRBV18,TRBJ2-7,14,TGTGCCAGCTCACCAAGGGAAGCGGGGGTGGATCAGTACTTC,CASSPREAGVDQYF
.,.,TRBV6-8,TRBJ1-4,17,TGTGCCAGCAGTTACTCCCCAGTGGGCTTAGGGTATGAAAAACTGTTTTTT,CASSYSPVGLGYEKLFF
TRBD1,.,TRBV28,TRBJ2-7,13,TGTGCCATTGCGACAGGGCTAGCCTACGAGCAGTACTTC,CAIATGLAYEQYF
TRBD1,.,TRBV19,TRBJ2-3,15,TGTGCCAGTAAACTAGAAGACAGGGGAGTGAATACGCAGTATTTT,CASKLEDRGVNTQYF
TRBD1,.,TRBV28,TRBJ1-5,15,TGTGCCAGCAGTTGGACAGGCAATAGCAATCAGCCCCAGCATTTT,CASSWTGNSNQPQHF
.,.,TRBV11-3,TRBJ1-6,17,TGTGCCAGCAGCTTAGTCCGTCGGGGGGGGTCTGGTTCACCCCTCCACTTT,CASSLVRRGGSGSPLHF
.,.,TRBV28,TRBJ2-4,14,TGTGCCACTCTGGACACGTTAGCCAAAAACATTCAGTACTTC,CATLDTLAKNIQYF
.,few,TRBV6-8,TRBJ1-6,19,TGTGCCAGCAGTTACTCTTCATGGACGGCTTCAGGGAGAAATTCACCCCTCCACTTT,CASSYSSWTASGRNSPLHF
TRBD1,few,TRBV11-3,TRBJ2-1,18,TGTGCCAGCAGCTCTGGGGGCCGGGGGACAGGGTCTATGGATGAGCAGTTCTTC,CASSSGGRGTGSMDEQFF
.,.,TRBV5-4,TRBJ2-1,13,TGTGCCAGCATCTCGCCCCGTGTCAATGAGCAGTTCTTC,CASISPRVNEQFF
.,few,TRBV28,TRBJ2-5,14,TGTGCCAGCAGTTTATCGGCATACCAAGAGACCCAGTACTTC,CASSLSAYQETQYF
TRBD2,.,TRBV11-3,TRBJ2-7,17,TGTGCCAGCAGCCCGCCCGGGACTAGCGGGAGGGCTACGAAGCAGTACTTC,CASSPPGTSGRATKQYF
.,medium-sized,TRBV6-8,TRBJ1-3,14,TGTGCCAGCAGTTCCACAGGGCCTGGAAACACCATATATTTT,CASSSTGPGNTIYF
.,.,TRBV6-7,TRBJ2-2,16,TGTGCCAGCAGTGAAGCCCTGACCGTCAGGGGAGGGGAGCTGTTTTTT,CASSEALTVRGGELFF
.,large,TRBV6-8,TRBJ2-7,18,TGTGCCAGCAGTTACTCGGTCGATGCAGGGGCGCCGACCTACGAGCAGTACTTC,CASSYSVDAGAPTYEQYF
.,large,TRBV11-3,TRBJ1-4,14,TGTGCCAGCAGCTTGGCAGCAACTAATGAAAAACTGTTTTTT,CASSLAATNEKLFF